These 16 T cell receptor beta chains were all obtained from the same sample, sequenced in a study of blood T cells in healthy people across ages. Next came a second PCR, run for about 6 to 11 cycles, which used a sample-barcoded 5' primer along with a J-beta primer mix. TCRdb passed the 5' RACE reads through MiXCR, listing each CDR3 protein once. The table lists 600,000 to 1,000,000 distinct CDR3 sequences, roughly 25% of them singletons. The sample was also linked to a second study, of T cells of mothers and their children.

Sequencing input: blood. The receptors come from a boy younger than 18 in good health.

The rearrangement links TRBV4-1 to TRBJ2-1; 9 bases align to TRBD2. Trimming at V came to 3 bases and at J to 5 bases, leaving 8 bases not matched to a gene. The CDR3 consists of 16 residues. The germline gives CDR1 MGHRA, CDR2 YSYEKL. CDR3 nucleotide sequence: TGCGCCAGCAGCCAGGTAGCGGGAGTGTTCAACAATGAGCAGTTCTTC. Translating it yields CASSQVAGVFNNEQFF.

The sample holds a few counts of this clonotype. The chain couples TRBV7-9 to TRBJ2-5; perhaps TRBD2 as D (6 bases). Trimming cost V 5 bases and J 4 bases, with 11 bases left between them. The CDR3 extends over 13 amino acids. Germline V gene sequence: CDR1 SEHNR, CDR2 FQNEAQ (reference sequence). This chain's CDR3 is CASSMGLRETQYF. CDR3 DNA: TGTGCCAGCAGCATGGGACTCCGAGAGACCCAGTACTTC.

On this clonotype: A read error may produce the germline difference seen at one junction end. The V call is TRBV6-2 or TRBV6-3, the J call TRBJ2-5; TRBD1 or TRBD2 may be the D gene (5 bases each). The CDR3 has 12 residues. Per germline, CDR1 MNHEY and CDR2 SVGEGT. Written as DNA, the CDR3 is TGTGCCAGCAGTTCCCTCGGTGAGAGGGGAAACTTC. Protein sequence: CASSSLGERGNF.

There are a few counts of this clonotype. The V gene is TRBV12-3 or TRBV12-4, the J gene TRBJ2-1; a possible D gene is TRBD2 (5 bases). Trimming removed 5 bases at V and 5 bases at J, with 13 bases between. CDR3 size: 14 residues. DNA for the CDR3: TGTGCCAGCAGTCACCCCCTCGGGGACAATGAGCAGTTCTTC. This codes for CASSHPLGDNEQFF.

This clonotype has a handful of counts. The V and J genes are TRBV7-9 and TRBJ1-4, with D possibly TRBD1 on 6 matching bases. The CDR3 spans 16 residues. CDR1 and CDR2 (germline): SEHNR, FQNEAQ (reference sequence). V lost 5 bases and J 7 bases, leaving 20 bases between the germline ends. CDR3 amino acids: CASSPKLTGRSEKLFF. As DNA, the CDR3 is TGTGCCAGCAGCCCAAAACTCACAGGGAGGAGTGAAAAACTGTTTTTT.

This clonotype was counted a few times. The chain has TRBV4-3 and TRBJ2-5, with D perhaps matching TRBD2 (5 bases). Near its end, the DNA agrees better with TRBJ2-1, so the J call may be wrong. The CDR3 covers 14 residues. CDR1 is LGHNA, CDR2 YSLEER, per germline. The CDR3 sequence is CASSQDPGTDEQFF. The CDR3 coding sequence is TGCGCCAGCAGCCAAGATCCGGGAACCGATGAGCAGTTCTTC.

The chain links TRBV29-1 to TRBJ1-2; a weak D match, TRBD1 (6 bases). CDR1 and CDR2 from the germline V gene are SQVTM and ANQGSEA. Trimming took off 4 bases at V and 8 bases at J, with 17 bases between the two ends. There are 13 residues in the CDR3. The CDR3 loop is CSVVQGGLGGYTF. The CDR3 region has the DNA TGCAGCGTTGTACAGGGTGGTTTGGGAGGCTACACCTTC.

The chain uses TRBV7-3 and TRBJ2-3, with D possibly TRBD1 on 6 matching bases. CDR1 and CDR2 (germline): SGHTA, FQGTGA. The CDR3 covers 15 residues. V was cut by 4 bases and J by 3 bases, with 14 bases left in between. The CDR3 protein is CASSSKGGSTDTQYF. CDR3 nucleotide sequence: TGTGCCAGCAGCTCCAAAGGGGGTTCGACAGATACGCAGTATTTT.

The V gene is TRBV7-3, the J gene TRBJ2-1; TRBD2 matches 8 bases. J gave up 12 bases and V 5 bases, and 15 bases lay outside the gene matches. Germline CDR1 reads SGHTA; CDR2 reads FQGTGA. This CDR3 contains 15 residues. Written as DNA, the CDR3 is TGTGCCAGCAGCCCAACGGGAGGGCCGGGGGATGGGCAGTTCTTC. This translates into CASSPTGGPGDGQFF.

This clonotype was counted between two and nine times. The V and J genes are TRBV6-6 and TRBJ1-1; TRBD1 might be the D (6 bases). Germline CDR1 and CDR2: MNHNY and SVGAGI (reference sequence). The length of the CDR3 is 13 residues. V lost 2 bases and J 8 bases, leaving 12 bases between the germline ends. CDR3 in DNA: TGTGCCAGCAGTTACCCGGACAGTCTCGAAGCTTTCTTT. This sequence encodes CASSYPDSLEAFF.

Judged by abundance, this clonotype is medium-sized (0.01 to 0.1%). The chain recombines TRBV9 with TRBJ2-1; the match to TRBD2 covers 7 bases. The junction had 9 bases not matched to a gene; V was cut back by 4 bases and J by 8 bases. The CDR3 has 14 amino acids. CDR1 is SGDLS, CDR2 YYNGEE, per germline. CDR3 loop: CASSPSWGGDEQFF. DNA of the CDR3: TGTGCCAGCAGCCCCAGCTGGGGAGGGGATGAGCAGTTCTTC.

In nucleotides, the CDR3 is TGTGCCAGCAGCTTAGGGATCGGAACTAATGAAAAACTGTTTTTT. This sequence encodes CASSLGIGTNEKLFF. The rearrangement uses TRBV7-9 and TRBJ1-4, with unresolved D. Deletions cut 1 base from V and 1 base from J, with 7 bases between. This CDR3 has 15 amino acids. CDR1 SEHNR and CDR2 FQNEAQ come from the germline V gene (reference sequence).

The chain couples TRBV20-1 to TRBJ2-3, with 7 bases matching TRBD2. CDR3 length: 14 amino acids. The V gene's germline CDR1 is DFQATT and CDR2 SNEGSKA (reference sequence). The V and J ends lost 6 bases and 4 bases, in that order; junction bases with no gene match: 10. CDR3: CSAKDWGRADTQYF. DNA of the CDR3: TGCAGTGCCAAGGACTGGGGGAGGGCAGATACGCAGTATTTT.

V is TRBV2 and J is TRBJ2-1, with a weak D call TRBD2 (5 bases). The CDR3 runs 10 residues. CDR1 and CDR2 from the germline V gene are SNHLY and FYNNEI. V gave up 2 bases and J gave up 14 bases, with 7 bases separating them. This chain's CDR3 is CASSERREFF. CDR3 DNA sequence: TGTGCCAGCAGTGAAAGGCGGGAGTTCTTC.

This chain links TRBV9 with TRBJ1-4, with 9 positions matching TRBD1. The CDR3 is 15 residues long. The V gene end was trimmed by 4 bases and the J gene end by 5 bases; junction bases not matched to a gene: 6. Germline V gene lookup returns CDR1 SGDLS and CDR2 YYNGEE. The chain's CDR3 is CASSTGTGKNEKLFF. The CDR3 nucleotides are TGTGCCAGCAGCACCGGGACAGGGAAGAATGAAAAACTGTTTTTT.

This chain uses TRBV5-1 with TRBJ2-4; D may be TRBD2 (7 bases). Germline-derived CDR1 and CDR2 are SGHRS and YFSETQ. Trimming removed 4 bases at V and 5 bases at J, with 16 bases between. The CDR3 spans 15 residues. In DNA, the CDR3 is TGCGCCAGCAGCGGGGACGGGGGGCGAGAAAACATTCAGTACTTC. Its translation: CASSGDGGRENIQYF.